A selection of T cell receptor beta chains follows, all from one sample in a study of T cells in Graves' hyperthyroidism and ophthalmopathy. TCRdb redid the calling of the multiplex PCR reads with MiXCR, one entry per CDR3 protein. Of roughly 500,000 distinct CDR3 sequences in the sample, approximately 15% are singletons; the top ten hold under 7%. Sequencing was carried out using blood. Receptors originate from a woman younger than 45 with Graves' hyperthyroidism that later progressed to Graves' ophthalmopathy. CDR3s include the opening cysteine and the closing phenylalanine or tryptophan. The order of the fields is D gene, J gene, clone size, V gene, CDR3 DNA, CDR3 protein. The D gene is left open where the match is weak. Size is omitted from some rows. Given values are once, few, many or a class for expanded clones.

D: .; J: TRBJ1-1; size: many; V: TRBV2; DNA: TGTGCCAGCAGTGCCTTTCAGGAGGGCACTGAAGCTTTCTTT; CDR3: CASSAFQEGTEAFF
D: TRBD1; J: TRBJ1-2; size: many; V: TRBV27; DNA: TGTGCCAGCACCCGACTGACAGGGGACTATGGCTACACCTTC; CDR3: CASTRLTGDYGYTF
D: TRBD1; J: TRBJ1-5; size: many; V: TRBV2; DNA: TGTGCCAGCAGTGAGGACAGGGTCAATCAGCCCCAGCATTTT; CDR3: CASSEDRVNQPQHF
D: .; J: TRBJ2-3; size: .; V: TRBV7-6; DNA: TGTGCCAGCAGCTTATACGGGGATACGCAGTATTTT; CDR3: CASSLYGDTQYF
D: .; J: TRBJ2-3; size: many; V: TRBV11-2; DNA: TGTGCCAGCAGCTTAGTTTGGGCAGTGCACACAGATACGCAGTATTTT; CDR3: CASSLVWAVHTDTQYF
D: .; J: TRBJ2-7; size: .; V: TRBV6-2/TRBV6-3; DNA: TGTGCCAGCAGTTCTCAGGGGATCCCCCCCTACGAGCAGTACTTC; CDR3: CASSSQGIPPYEQYF
D: TRBD1; J: TRBJ2-1; size: few; V: TRBV20-1; DNA: TGCAGTGCTAGATGGGGACAGGGGGCGAATGAGCAGTTCTTC; CDR3: CSARWGQGANEQFF
D: .; J: TRBJ2-3; size: many; V: TRBV9; DNA: TGTGCCAGCAGCGGCGGCGGGATAGGGACAGATACGCAGTATTTT; CDR3: CASSGGGIGTDTQYF
D: .; J: TRBJ2-4; size: few; V: TRBV7-9; DNA: TGTGCCAGCAGCGAAGCAGGACGAGACATTCAGTACTTC; CDR3: CASSEAGRDIQYF
D: TRBD2; J: TRBJ2-1; size: .; V: TRBV24-1; DNA: TGTGCCACCTCTAGCGGGATCTACAATGAGCAGTTCTTC; CDR3: CATSSGIYNEQFF
D: TRBD2; J: TRBJ2-2; size: many; V: TRBV28; DNA: TGTGCCAGCAGAAACGGGAGGGCCTCGGTCAGGGAGCTGTTTTTT; CDR3: CASRNGRASVRELFF
D: .; J: TRBJ1-2; size: many; V: TRBV24-1; DNA: TGTGCCACGCAAGAGGGGTACGGAGAAGGCTACACCTTC; CDR3: CATQEGYGEGYTF
D: .; J: TRBJ1-4; size: few; V: TRBV5-7; DNA: TGTGCCAGCACACGGGGATGGGAGAAACTGTTTTTT; CDR3: CASTRGWEKLFF
D: .; J: TRBJ2-3; size: many; V: TRBV13; DNA: TGTGCCAGCAGTCGGACCTCTAGCCTCCCCCTTGACACAGATACGCAGTATTTT; CDR3: CASSRTSSLPLDTDTQYF
D: .; J: TRBJ2-3; size: many; V: TRBV9; DNA: TGTGCCAGCAGCGCCCGGGAGTCAGGAGATACGCAGTATTTT; CDR3: CASSARESGDTQYF
D: .; J: TRBJ1-2; size: many; V: TRBV29-1; DNA: TGCAGCGTCGGGGAGGCTGGCTACACCTTC; CDR3: CSVGEAGYTF
D: TRBD2; J: TRBJ2-1; size: few; V: TRBV6-2/TRBV6-3; DNA: TGTGCCAGTCGAGCCGGGACTAAGAGCTACAATGAGCAGTTCTTC; CDR3: CASRAGTKSYNEQFF
D: TRBD2; J: TRBJ2-7; size: many; V: TRBV20-1; DNA: TGCAGTGCTAGAGATTTGTTAGGGCTAGCGGGAGACGAGCAGTACTTC; CDR3: CSARDLLGLAGDEQYF
D: .; J: TRBJ2-2; size: many; V: TRBV7-9; DNA: TGTGCCAGTGGTCGGGAACAGGGGAACACCGGGGAGCTGTTTTTT; CDR3: CASGREQGNTGELFF
D: .; J: TRBJ2-7; size: few; V: TRBV20-1; DNA: TGCAGTGCTTCAAGGGCGGGGGCCGTCTGGGAGCAGTACTTC; CDR3: CSASRAGAVWEQYF
D: .; J: TRBJ2-3; size: few; V: TRBV6-1; DNA: TGTGCCAGCAGTGAAGCTGGCGGATACACAGATACGCAGTATTTT; CDR3: CASSEAGGYTDTQYF
D: TRBD1; J: TRBJ2-7; size: many; V: TRBV5-1; DNA: TGCGCCAGCAGCTTGGCTCGACAGGGGAACTTCGAGCAGTACTTC; CDR3: CASSLARQGNFEQYF
D: TRBD2; J: TRBJ2-1; size: many; V: TRBV2; DNA: TGTGCCAGCAGTGAACGTGGCGCGGGAGTATTCAATGAGCAGTTCTTC; CDR3: CASSERGAGVFNEQFF
D: .; J: TRBJ1-1; size: many; V: TRBV15; DNA: TGTGCCACCACCCCGGACAGCCTGAACACTGAAGCTTTCTTT; CDR3: CATTPDSLNTEAFF
D: TRBD2; J: TRBJ2-1; size: .; V: TRBV5-1; DNA: TGCGCCAGCAGCCCAGCCCGCGGGGGACGAAAGGATGAGCAGTTCTTC; CDR3: CASSPARGGRKDEQFF
D: .; J: TRBJ2-1; size: .; V: TRBV27; DNA: TGTGCCAGCAGTTTAGAACCCGAGGGGGAGCAGTTCTTC; CDR3: CASSLEPEGEQFF
D: TRBD2; J: TRBJ2-7; size: .; V: TRBV5-6; DNA: TGTGCCAGCAGCTTGGTTAGCGGGAGAGCCGAGCAGTACTTC; CDR3: CASSLVSGRAEQYF
D: .; J: TRBJ2-1; size: .; V: TRBV5-4; DNA: TGTGCCAGCAGCTTGGGGGACGGGACTTACAATGAGCAGTTCTTC; CDR3: CASSLGDGTYNEQFF
D: .; J: TRBJ2-3; size: .; V: TRBV29-1; DNA: TGCAGCGTTCGCGTCTCACTTAGGGATACGCAGTATTTT; CDR3: CSVRVSLRDTQYF
D: .; J: TRBJ2-1; size: many; V: TRBV11-2; DNA: TGTGCCAGCAGCTCCACGGCAGGGCTCAATGAGCAGTTCTTC; CDR3: CASSSTAGLNEQFF
D: TRBD2; J: TRBJ2-3; size: .; V: TRBV7-8; DNA: TGTGCCAGCAGCGTTGGAGTGGGACTAGGCACAGATACGCAGTATTTT; CDR3: CASSVGVGLGTDTQYF
D: TRBD2; J: TRBJ2-1; size: .; V: TRBV6-5; DNA: TGTGCCAGCAGTCACGGGACTAGCGGGAGTGGTTACAATGAGCAGTTCTTC; CDR3: CASSHGTSGSGYNEQFF
D: TRBD2; J: TRBJ2-2; size: many; V: TRBV5-1; DNA: TGCGCCAGCAGCCCCTTAAAAGCGGGATATGGGGCCGGGGAGCTGTTTTTT; CDR3: CASSPLKAGYGAGELFF
D: .; J: TRBJ1-1; size: few; V: TRBV28; DNA: TGTGCCAGCACCGTCATGGCGGTGAACACTGAAGCTTTCTTT; CDR3: CASTVMAVNTEAFF
D: .; J: TRBJ1-5; size: .; V: TRBV27; DNA: TGTGCCAGCAGTTTATTTGGAGGGGCTAGCAATCAGCCCCAGCATTTT; CDR3: CASSLFGGASNQPQHF
D: TRBD2; J: TRBJ2-3; size: .; V: TRBV12-3/TRBV12-4; DNA: TGTGCCAGCAGTTTAACTAGCGGGATATCAGATACGCAGTATTTT; CDR3: CASSLTSGISDTQYF
D: .; J: TRBJ2-7; size: many; V: TRBV15; DNA: TGTGCCACCAGCACCGGCGGGGTACCTGTGTCCTACGAGCAGTACTTC; CDR3: CATSTGGVPVSYEQYF